This T cell receptor (beta chain) was documented in a study of OX40 agonist ivuxolimab in advanced cancers. Study information: Ivuxolimab is a fully human IgG2 antibody that activates OX40 (CD134).

The repertoire was sequenced with immunoSEQ multiplex PCR; TCRdb's copy has only in-frame clones and lacks some. The sample lists about 76,000 clones, approximately 86% occurring once. Note on this clone: Its antigen is unknown.

Study results and caveats: CD8+ T cells showed, on average, more clonal expansion than CD4+ cells. Normalized T-cell clonal expansion was also low in a subset of nonresponders.

Sequences were derived from CD4+ or CD8+ T cells sorted from blood, sampled in a trial of the OX40 agonist ivuxolimab. This TCR was recovered from an adult with an advanced solid tumor such as melanoma, head and neck, liver or kidney cancer.

The CDR3 here is CASSLTASGRADTQYF. The CDR3 DNA reads TGCGCCAGCAGCTTGACGGCTAGCGGGAGAGCCGATACGCAGTATTTT. The rearrangement links TRBV5-1 to TRBJ2-3, with 10 bases that match TRBD2. CDR1 is SGHRS, CDR2 YFSETQ, per germline. The CDR3 length is 16 residues. V was pared by 1 base and J by 6 bases, with 8 bases of the junction left unmatched.